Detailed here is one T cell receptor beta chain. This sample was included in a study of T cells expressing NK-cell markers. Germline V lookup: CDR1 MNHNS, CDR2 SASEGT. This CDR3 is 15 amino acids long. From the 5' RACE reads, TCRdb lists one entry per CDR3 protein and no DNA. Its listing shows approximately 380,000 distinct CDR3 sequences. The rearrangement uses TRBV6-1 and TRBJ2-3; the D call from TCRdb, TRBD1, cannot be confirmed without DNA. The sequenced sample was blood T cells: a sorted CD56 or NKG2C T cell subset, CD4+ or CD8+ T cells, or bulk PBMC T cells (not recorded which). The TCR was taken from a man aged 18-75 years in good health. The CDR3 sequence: CASSDGGQGANTQYF.